This paragraph reports one TCR beta chain. The antigen is undetermined. This specimen comes from a study of OX40 agonist ivuxolimab in advanced cancers. Germline V gene lookup returns CDR1 SEHNR and CDR2 FQNEAQ (reference sequence). V lost 6 bases, J lost 2 bases, and 13 bases lay in between. The CDR3 loop spans 14 amino acids. Study results and caveats: At 0.1 to 3.0 mg/kg and by week 6, clonal expansion occurred in CD4+ and CD8+ blood T cells.

TCRdb's copy holds only in-frame clones and misses some; the assay was immunoSEQ multiplex PCR. The sample gives around 72,000 clones, approximately 92% of which show up once; more than 0.8% is in the top ten. The sample consisted of CD4+ or CD8+ T cells sorted from blood, taken in a trial of the OX40 agonist ivuxolimab. V is TRBV7-9 and J is TRBJ1-2; D is undetermined. This receptor was obtained from an adult with an advanced solid tumor such as melanoma, head and neck, liver or kidney cancer. CDR3 sequence reads: CASSSVNQNYGYTF. The DNA for the CDR3 is TGTGCCAGCAGTTCAGTCAACCAGAACTATGGCTACACCTTC.